Listed below are T cell receptor beta chains from one sample, sequenced in a study of technical replicates of blood from a few donors. Profiling relied on immunoSEQ multiplex PCR, and the TCRdb table lists in-frame clones only, not all of them. The table lists 78,000 or so clones, around nine tenths of them singletons, with approximately 0.39% in the top ten. The sample comprised T cells isolated from PBMCs. These receptors originate from a human donor in good health. Both conserved end residues are part of each CDR3. The D gene is left open where the match is weak. Size values are once, few and many counts, or a class for expanded clones, and some rows have none.

TRBJ2-5,TRBV5-6,.,.,TGTGCCAGCAGCTTGGCCTATGGGGCCCCCGAGACCCAGTACTTC,CASSLAYGAPETQYF
TRBJ2-1,TRBV4-1,.,.,TGCGCCAGCAGCCAAGTGGGCCTAGCGGAGCAGTTCTTC,CASSQVGLAEQFF
TRBJ2-5,TRBV7-9,.,.,TGTGCCAGCAGCTTAGGAGGTCATGGGCAAGAGACCCAGTACTTC,CASSLGGHGQETQYF
TRBJ2-1,TRBV9,TRBD2,once,TGTGCCAGCAGCGTAGGAATGGCGGGAGGGCCTAATGAGCAGTTCTTC,CASSVGMAGGPNEQFF
TRBJ2-7,TRBV7-9,.,.,TGTGCCAGCAGCTTACGGAGGGACAGACACTCCTACGAGCAGTACTTC,CASSLRRDRHSYEQYF
TRBJ2-7,TRBV27,TRBD2,.,TGTGCCAGCAGCGGACTAGCGGGGTCCTACGAGCAGTACTTC,CASSGLAGSYEQYF
TRBJ1-1,TRBV6-5,TRBD1,.,TGTGCCAGCAGCAGGGGGCAGGGGAACACTGAAGCTTTCTTT,CASSRGQGNTEAFF
TRBJ2-7,TRBV5-3,TRBD2,.,TGTGCCAGAAGCAAGCGGGAAGGCACCTACGAGCAGTACTTC,CARSKREGTYEQYF
TRBJ1-4,TRBV5-5,.,.,TGTGCCAGCAGCTTGGTTGAGGGACTTTCTGAAAAACTGTTTTTT,CASSLVEGLSEKLFF
TRBJ1-2,TRBV6-5,.,.,TGTGCCAGCGGGGGCGGTTTCTATGGCTACACCTTC,CASGGGFYGYTF
TRBJ2-5,TRBV21-1,.,.,TGTGCCAGCAGCAACCGGGACAGGGGGCTGGAGACCCAGTACTTC,CASSNRDRGLETQYF
TRBJ2-7,TRBV2,.,.,TGTGCCAGCAGTGACAGACAGGAAGCCTACGAGCAGTACTTC,CASSDRQEAYEQYF
TRBJ2-3,TRBV6-1,TRBD1,.,TGTGCCAGCAGTGAAGCACAGGGGCGACTTATAGATACGCAGTATTTT,CASSEAQGRLIDTQYF
TRBJ1-1,TRBV7-9,TRBD1,.,TGTGCCAGCAGCTCTAGCCGACAGGGGGACACTGAAGCTTTCTTT,CASSSSRQGDTEAFF
TRBJ2-6,TRBV11-3,.,.,TGTGCCAGCAGCGGACGACAGCAAAACGTCCTGACTTTC,CASSGRQQNVLTF
TRBJ2-1,TRBV27,.,.,TGTGCCAGCAGTTCAGGACAGTACAATGAGCAGTTCTTC,CASSSGQYNEQFF
TRBJ1-2,TRBV5-8,TRBD1,.,TGTGCCAGCAGCTTCGACGGACAGGGGGCCGGTGGCTACACCTTC,CASSFDGQGAGGYTF
TRBJ2-3,TRBV7-3,TRBD2,.,TGTGCCAGCAGCGCAATTAGCGGGAGGGATTCAGATACGCAGTATTTT,CASSAISGRDSDTQYF
TRBJ1-1,TRBV2,.,few,TGTGCCAGCAGTCCGGACACCAACACTGAAGCTTTCTTT,CASSPDTNTEAFF
TRBJ2-7,TRBV4-1,TRBD1,.,TGCGCCAGCAGCCAAGTAGCGGACAGGGGCTACGAGCAGTACTTC,CASSQVADRGYEQYF
TRBJ1-2,TRBV6-5,.,.,TGTGCCAGCAGTTACTCGGGCCTCTATGGCTACACCTTC,CASSYSGLYGYTF
TRBJ2-5,TRBV28,.,.,TGTGCCAGCTTAGGACAGACAACAGAGACCCAGTACTTC,CASLGQTTETQYF
TRBJ1-5,TRBV11-2,.,.,TGTGCCAGCAGCCCAAACAGGGATGCCAATCAGCCCCAGCATTTT,CASSPNRDANQPQHF
TRBJ2-1,TRBV13,TRBD2,.,TGTGCCAGCAGCTTAAGACTAGCGGGAGGTAGTGAGCAGTTCTTC,CASSLRLAGGSEQFF
TRBJ2-2,TRBV7-9,TRBD1,.,TGTGCCAGCAGCATTCCTATGACAGGGGAGTACACCGGGGAGCTGTTTTTT,CASSIPMTGEYTGELFF
TRBJ2-7,TRBV29-1,TRBD1,.,TGCAGCGTTGAAGATCCCACCGCGACAGGGAGCCACGAGCAGTACTTC,CSVEDPTATGSHEQYF
TRBJ1-5,TRBV30,.,few,TGTGCCTGGGGCAGCAATCAGCCCCAGCATTTT,CAWGSNQPQHF
TRBJ2-7,TRBV9,.,.,TGTGCCAGCAGCGTATGGGGGGAAGTAGGCTACGAGCAGTACTTC,CASSVWGEVGYEQYF
TRBJ1-5,TRBV10-3,.,.,TGTGCCATCAGTGAGTCCAGTGGACAGAGCAATCAGCCCCAGCATTTT,CAISESSGQSNQPQHF
TRBJ2-7,TRBV6-1,.,.,TGTGCCAGCAGTGAAGCGGGTCCAGGGCCGATCTACGAGCAGTACTTC,CASSEAGPGPIYEQYF
TRBJ2-1,TRBV4-2,TRBD2,.,TGTGCCAGCAGCCAAGAATGGGCTAGCGGGAGTGGTGAGCAGTTCTTC,CASSQEWASGSGEQFF
TRBJ2-7,TRBV20-1,.,.,TGCAGTGCTAGTCGCGGGTTCGAGCAGTACTTC,CSASRGFEQYF
TRBJ2-5,TRBV7-7,TRBD1,.,TGTGCTAGCAGCTTAGCAGGGACAGGGGGTGATGAGACCCAGTACTTC,CASSLAGTGGDETQYF
TRBJ1-2,TRBV4-3,TRBD1,.,TGCGCCAGCAGCCAAGCACAGGGGGGGCGCGGTCAAGGCTACACCTTC,CASSQAQGGRGQGYTF
TRBJ1-1,TRBV30,.,.,TGTGCCTGGAGTGTAAATGAGGGAGTCGCTTTCTTT,CAWSVNEGVAFF
TRBJ1-4,TRBV7-9,.,.,TGTGCCAGCAGCTCGGTAGGGGCGAATGAAAAACTGTTTTTT,CASSSVGANEKLFF
TRBJ1-1,TRBV9,TRBD1,.,TGTGCCAGCAGCCTAAGGACAGGAAACACTGAAGCTTTCTTT,CASSLRTGNTEAFF
TRBJ1-2,TRBV5-1,TRBD1,.,TGCGCCAGCAGCTTGGGGGGACAGGGCAAAGGCTACACCTTC,CASSLGGQGKGYTF
TRBJ2-1,TRBV30,TRBD2,.,TGTGCCTGGAGGGGGGGGTCCTACCACAATGAGCAGTTCTTC,CAWRGGSYHNEQFF
TRBJ2-1,TRBV7-8,.,.,TGTGCCAGCAGCTTAGCGGGGAGCTTAGGGTACAATGAGCAGTTCTTC,CASSLAGSLGYNEQFF
TRBJ1-1,TRBV5-4,.,few,TGTGCCAGCAGCTTTCCTCACACTGAAGCTTTCTTT,CASSFPHTEAFF
TRBJ2-3,TRBV30,.,.,TGTGCCTGTCTGACAAGGTCCATCACAGATACGCAGTATTTT,CACLTRSITDTQYF
TRBJ2-7,TRBV5-6,.,.,TGTGCCAGCAGCTTTGGGGGCAGGGGCTACGAGCAGTACTTC,CASSFGGRGYEQYF
TRBJ2-3,TRBV28,TRBD1,.,TGTGCCAGCACCAAAAGGACAGGGGTCGCAGATACGCAGTATTTT,CASTKRTGVADTQYF
TRBJ1-4,TRBV28,.,.,TGTGCCAGCAGTCCCCTCCGAGAGTCTAATGAAAAACTGTTTTTT,CASSPLRESNEKLFF
TRBJ2-1,TRBV5-1,.,.,TGCGCCAGCAGCTTGGGGCAGGGCACGAATGAGCAGTTCTTC,CASSLGQGTNEQFF
TRBJ1-1,TRBV18,TRBD1,few,TGTGCCAGCTCTCCCACGGACAGGGTGGTAGCTTTCTTT,CASSPTDRVVAFF
TRBJ1-2,TRBV7-2,.,.,TGTGCCAGCAGCTTAGCTGCGAGGAGCGGCTACACCTTC,CASSLAARSGYTF
TRBJ1-2,TRBV10-3,.,.,TGTGCCATCAGTGAAACAGGGTCTATATATGGCTACACCTTC,CAISETGSIYGYTF
TRBJ2-1,TRBV7-3,TRBD1,.,TGTGCCAGCAGTTGGACAGGGGCCTCCTACAATGAGCAGTTCTTC,CASSWTGASYNEQFF
TRBJ2-1,TRBV11-3,.,.,TGTGCCAGCAGCTTAGATCACCCCCAAGAGTCGAATGAGCAGTTCTTC,CASSLDHPQESNEQFF
TRBJ2-1,TRBV30,TRBD2,.,TGTGCCTGGAGGTTTAGCGGGTCATACAATGAGCAGTTCTTC,CAWRFSGSYNEQFF
TRBJ2-3,TRBV11-3,.,.,TGTGCCAGCAGAAGGGGGGGAGATACGCAGTATTTT,CASRRGGDTQYF
TRBJ2-7,TRBV28,.,.,TGTGCCAGCACCTCGAGGGGGGGGAAATACTACGAGCAGTACTTC,CASTSRGGKYYEQYF
TRBJ1-2,TRBV5-1,.,.,TGCGCCAGCAGCTTGGTTACGGGGGAAACGTATGGCTACACCTTC,CASSLVTGETYGYTF
TRBJ2-7,TRBV28,.,.,TGTGCCAGCAGTCTCCTACGGGTGCAGTACTTC,CASSLLRVQYF
TRBJ1-5,TRBV7-2,.,.,TGTGCCAGCAGCTTCGGGGGGAAAGGACAGCCCCAGCATTTT,CASSFGGKGQPQHF
TRBJ1-1,TRBV7-2,.,once,TGTGCCAGCAGCACCGCTACTTGGAACACTGAAGCTTTCTTT,CASSTATWNTEAFF
TRBJ2-7,TRBV14,TRBD2,.,TGTGCCAGCAGCCAAGTCGGTAGCGGGAGAGTCGAGCAGTACTTC,CASSQVGSGRVEQYF